This T cell receptor (beta chain) stems from a study of identical twins. Using its own MiXCR run on the 5' RACE reads, TCRdb lists one record per CDR3 protein. The data show 450,000 or so distinct CDR3 sequences, 14% seen once. This clonotype occurred a few times. Germline V CDR1 and CDR2: LGHDT, YNNKEL (reference sequence). Trimming removed 4 bases at V and 10 bases at J, with 14 bases between. The CDR3 is made up of 14 amino acids. These data were also reused for a study on yellow fever vaccine responses in identical twins.

This receptor was identified in a woman under 30 in good health. The genes are TRBV3-1 and TRBJ1-6; D uncertain. The specimen sequenced was CD4+ T cells sorted from blood. The CDR3 region is CASSPPSKISPLHF. In DNA, the CDR3 is TGTGCCAGCAGCCCGCCCTCAAAGATATCACCCCTCCACTTT. The complete variable domain, with remaining parts taken from reference TRBV3-1 and TRBJ1-6, reads DTAVSQTPKYLVTQMGNDKSIKCEQNLGHDTMYWYKQDSKKFLKIMFSYNNKELIINETVPNRFSPKSPDKAHLNLHINSLELGDSAVYFCASSPPSKISPLHFGNGTRLTVT.